The sequence of this T cell receptor (beta chain) was determined in a study of shared clonotypes between healthy human individuals (TCRdb year 2020). About the study as a whole: A few men and two women, aged 18 to 49 years, made up the cohort. Per donor, three plates each were used for CD4 naive and CD4 memory, two for CD8 naive, and one for CD8 memory. Blood TCR repertoires of a handful of healthy adults were deeply sequenced to estimate repertoire size and the extent of clonotype sharing between individuals. Leukapheresis yielded between about 0.85 and 10 billion PBMCs per donor. Libraries were prepared and TCR repertoires were sequenced by different laboratories using diverse techniques, in order to increase sequencing depth and limit assay-specific biases. Study-wide findings and limitations: Compared with non-shared clonotypes, the clonotypes found in all four sorted-subset donors had higher generation probabilities. Because the study included only a small number of donors, the genetic and exposure-history diversity represented was limited. When a handful of donors were compared, the shared fraction of clonotypes was about 5% for naive CD4, 3.5% to 4% for naive CD8, roughly 2.3% for memory CD4, and roughly 0.4% for memory CD8. Only blood was sampled, and tissue TCR repertoires likely differ from those in blood. Even with the large sequencing depth, rarefaction of the sorted-subset datasets indicated that sequencing was incomplete. Estimated clonotype richness was generally larger for naive than for memory subsets. Based on pairwise subsampling, the degree of clonotype sharing among donors was expected to be affected by sequencing depth.

Between the V and J ends, shortened by 2 bases and 6 bases respectively, the junction contains 19 bases. The CDR3 numbers 17 residues from cysteine through phenylalanine. Only the CDR3 DNA stays, 51 bases, in frame from base 1. The germline V gene (reference sequence) provides CDR1 SEHNR and CDR2 FQNEAQ. Using the deep immunoSEQ assay, TCR CDR3 regions were amplified from genomic DNA by multiplex PCR. Extracted genomic DNA from each cell subset was distributed evenly across all wells of several immunoSEQ 96-well plates, and each plate was treated as a replicate. For sorted subsets, roughly 200 ng of genomic DNA, equivalent to 30,000 or so T cell genomes, went into each replicate PCR. The purified libraries were quantified using a Qubit 3.0 fluorometer, sized with a Bioanalyzer 2100, and then quantified again using the KAPA Library Quantification kit. A separate single-read 150-cycle Illumina NextSeq 550 flow cell was used to sequence each immunoSEQ 96-well plate. The original pipeline was this. Because the immunoSEQ output included only junctional sequences and no quality scores, the filtering could not be the same as the filtering used for full-length reads. Sequences were annotated with PyIR, a Python wrapper for IgBLAST v1.9, using IMGT germline references to assign V/J genes and CDR3. Reads were removed for weak V/J assignments (E-value above 1e-6), missing CDR3, stop codons, out-of-frame junctions, or ambiguous translated residues. V3J clonotypes were defined by identical inferred V gene, J gene, and CDR3 amino acid sequence. To compute the percentage overlap between repertoires, the number of shared unique clonotypes was divided by the size of the smaller repertoire. RTK rarefaction, the Chao1 estimator, and Recon v2.1 estimates of unobserved clonotypes were used to assess repertoire richness. Generation probabilities for all TCRbeta clonotypes obtained by the gDNA method from a handful of donors were computed using OLGA. In TCRdb, the immuneACCESS table is reduced to in-frame sequences with V and J assigned. These tables do not hold every clone; where another copy was compared, an unresolved V gene accounts for under half, and the others remain unexplained. The DNA was the basis for D and trimming; V, J and clone size are from that table. A total of about 2 million clones appear in this sample, over 85% of them only once. The top ten hold roughly 1.2% of the sample.

CD8 naive samples consisted of CD45RO-negative cells that were positively selected for CCR7, yielding a CD45RA+CCR7+ population without TemRA cells. Healthy HIV-negative adults with no recently reported acute infections or vaccinations were included as donors. Every donor was a Caucasian adult living in Nashville, Tennessee, USA. Blood was collected by leukapheresis, and PBMCs were isolated by Ficoll-Histopaque density gradient centrifugation and then cryopreserved in liquid nitrogen vapor phase. Analytical flow cytometry was used to check the purity and quantity of every magnetically sorted T cell population. From each sorted fraction, genomic DNA was isolated and quantified by UV absorbance on a Nanodrop 2000c. In the case of this clone: Its binding antigen is unknown. No quality values exist for individual bases; no much larger clone is one base distant.

Recombination connected TRBV7-9 to TRBJ1-4; the D gene cannot be named for sure. The receptor comes from a man between 18 and 29 years old in good health. The source material was naive CD8+ T cells sorted from blood. In light of the paper, this sample's cell subset or site label describes: CD45RA+CCR7+. The DNA is TGTGCCAGCAGCTTACCATGGACCACCCCCGAGGATGAAAAACTGTTTTTT. This yields the protein CASSLPWTTPEDEKLFF. Outside the CDR3, residues come from the reference TRBV7-9 and TRBJ1-4 proteins, so the full variable domain is: DTGVSQNPRHKITKRGQNVTFRCDPISEHNRLYWYRQTLGQGPEFLTYFQNEAQLEKSRLLSDRFSAERPKGSFSTLEIQRTEQGDSAMYLCASSLPWTTPEDEKLFFGSGTQLSVL.